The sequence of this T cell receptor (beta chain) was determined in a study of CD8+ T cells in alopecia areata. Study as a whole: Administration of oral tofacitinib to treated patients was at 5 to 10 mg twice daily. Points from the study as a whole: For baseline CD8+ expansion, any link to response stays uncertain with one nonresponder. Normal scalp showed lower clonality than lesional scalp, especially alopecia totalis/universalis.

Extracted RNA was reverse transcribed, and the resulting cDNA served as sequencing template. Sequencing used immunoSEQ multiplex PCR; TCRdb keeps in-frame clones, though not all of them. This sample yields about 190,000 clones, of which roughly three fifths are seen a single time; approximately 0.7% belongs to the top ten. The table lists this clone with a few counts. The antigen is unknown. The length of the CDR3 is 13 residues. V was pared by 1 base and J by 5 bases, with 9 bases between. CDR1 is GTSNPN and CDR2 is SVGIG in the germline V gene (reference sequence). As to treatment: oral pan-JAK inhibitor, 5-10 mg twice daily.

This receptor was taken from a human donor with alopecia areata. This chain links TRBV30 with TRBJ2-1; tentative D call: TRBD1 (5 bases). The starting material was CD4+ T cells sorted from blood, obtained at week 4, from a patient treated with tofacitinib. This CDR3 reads CAWSGGFNNEQFF. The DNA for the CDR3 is TGTGCCTGGAGTGGGGGCTTTAACAATGAGCAGTTCTTC.